This TCR beta chain was sequenced for a study of blood T cell repertoires in COVID-19. In germline, CDR1 is SGDLS, CDR2 YYNGEE. The CDR3 runs to 15 residues. V was pared by 2 bases and J by 3 bases, with 4 bases of the junction left unmatched. The authors' processing: Estimation of nucleated cell counts was performed using reference gene primer amplification. Repertoires were generated with immunoSEQ multiplex PCR, while TCRdb's copy carries only in-frame clones and drops some. V, J and clone size reflect that table, while D and trimming were determined from the DNA. The table records approximately 280,000 clones, about 88% of them present only once.

The chain is built from TRBV9 and TRBJ1-4; 7 nucleotides agree with TRBD1. The specimen was peripheral blood. The source is a woman aged 55-70 years with acute or convalescent COVID-19. The CDR3, as DNA: TGTGCCAGCAGCGTTCGGACAGGTCCTAATGAAAAACTGTTTTTT. This encodes CASSVRTGPNEKLFF.